The source of this T cell receptor beta chain is a study of blood T cells in healthy people across ages. About the study: About one barcoded beta molecule per two T cells was captured by template switching.

The CDR3 has 15 amino acids. After removal of 9 bases from V and 2 bases from J, the junction contained 10 bases not matched to a gene. The V gene's germline CDR1 is SGHTA and CDR2 FQGNSA. Using a J-beta primer mix together with a sample-barcoded 5' primer, a second PCR was run for roughly 7 to 11 cycles. One entry per CDR3 protein results from TCRdb running MiXCR on the 5' RACE reads. The sample has roughly 2 million distinct CDR3 sequences; approximately 50% are singletons. Donors ranged from about 6 to 90 years old and were healthy Caucasians in Russia. Each individual donor underwent a draw of approximately 10 milliliters of peripheral blood. Extraction yielded at least 6 micrograms of total RNA per sample.

The TCR comes from a woman between 40 and 50 years old in good health. This chain links TRBV7-2 with TRBJ1-5, with 7 bases that match TRBD1. The sequenced material came from blood. The CDR3 is CARPQTGRGNQPQHF. DNA of the CDR3: TGTGCCAGGCCCCAGACAGGGAGGGGCAATCAGCCCCAGCATTTT.